This TCR beta chain was identified during a study of radiotherapy plus CTLA-4 blockade in lung cancer. Study observations and caveats: Tumor-origin TCR clones grew in blood after radiotherapy plus ipilimumab.

V lost 6 bases, J lost 7 bases, and 11 bases stayed unmatched. This CDR3 is 14 amino acids long. Germline V gives CDR1 MDHEN, CDR2 SYDVKM. As for this clone: Its target is not known.

TCRdb's copy holds only in-frame clones and misses some; the assay was immunoSEQ multiplex PCR. The sample lists about 85,000 clones, approximately 83% occurring once. Source: peripheral blood, taken from a patient treated with radiotherapy plus ipilimumab. This clonotype was obtained from a human donor with non-small cell lung cancer who had a partial response to radiotherapy plus ipilimumab. This chain joins TRBV28 and TRBJ1-2; 7 bases match TRBD1. As DNA, the CDR3 is TGTGCCAGCAGCCTGACAGGGAATCTTGGTGGCTACACCTTC. This translates into CASSLTGNLGGYTF.